This T cell receptor (beta chain) was profiled in a study of blood T cell repertoires in COVID-19. Study details: COVID-19 samples from acute and convalescent phases originated in the United States, Italy and Spain. PBMCs, B-cell-depleted T cells, or T cells were the source of the cDNA or gDNA that made up the material.

V lost 10 bases and J lost 0; bases outside the gene matches: 9. CDR3 length: 14 amino acids. Germline assignment: CDR1 SNHLY and CDR2 FYNNEI. Methods used by the authors: Estimates of nucleated cell counts were drawn from the amplification of reference gene primers. Sequenced by immunoSEQ multiplex PCR; TCRdb stores in-frame clones only, minus some. That table supplies the V and J calls and clone size; D and trimming were determined from the DNA. The table shows 200,000 to 300,000 clones, with about 89% occurring only once. Input material: peripheral blood. V gene TRBV2 combines with J gene TRBJ2-7, with TRBD1 identical over 7 bases. The source is a woman in her thirties or forties who had recovered from COVID-19. This chain's CDR3 is CATRFRDSSYEQYF. The CDR3, as DNA: TGTGCCACCCGCTTCCGGGACAGCTCCTACGAGCAGTACTTC.